This T cell receptor (beta chain) was sequenced for a study of cytomegalovirus exposure and HLA in healthy donors. The PCR used 60 Vbeta and 13 Jbeta primers. This table comes from immunoSEQ multiplex PCR, and its TCRdb copy is limited to in-frame clones, with some not included. This table holds 150,000 to 200,000 clones, roughly two thirds found once. The CDR3 has 14 residues. V gave up 10 bases and J gave up 9 bases; unmatched junction bases: 14. Germline assignment: CDR1 LNHDA and CDR2 SQIVND (reference sequence). Material: PBMCs. The chain joins TRBV19 to TRBJ2-1; the match to TRBD2 covers 8 bases. This sequence originates from a woman between 18 and 30 years old in good health and CMV-seropositive. The CDR3: CATCFSGEGSEQFF. Written as DNA, the CDR3 is TGTGCCACTTGTTTTAGCGGGGAAGGAAGTGAGCAGTTCTTC.